Shown below are 20 T cell receptor beta chains from a single sample sequenced in a study of T cell clones after liver transplantation. Assay used: immunoSEQ multiplex PCR; TCRdb lists only in-frame clones, some missing. The sample holds roughly 80,000 clones; roughly 83% are singletons and the top ten take 2.8%. The specimen comprised CD4+ T cells from blood, sampled at the 22-month timepoint. These receptors all come from a human patient who received a liver transplant. Some T cells may be supplied by the graft donor.

This chain links TRBV19 with TRBJ1-2, with no clear D. Germline V lookup: CDR1 LNHDA, CDR2 SQIVND (reference sequence). The CDR3 runs to 14 residues. V lost 5 bases to trimming and J lost 0 bases, with 10 bases between them. As DNA, the CDR3 is TGTGCCAGTAGTCCGGTGAGCCCTAACTATGGCTACACCTTC. This translates into CASSPVSPNYGYTF.

This clone was recorded once. The genes are TRBV5-1 and TRBJ1-2, with D perhaps matching TRBD1 (6 bases). CDR3 length: 15 residues. V was clipped by 1 base and J by 3 bases, with 13 bases between them. CDR1 is SGHRS and CDR2 is YFSETQ in the germline V gene. The DNA of the CDR3 is TGCGCCAGCAGCTTGTCTGGGGGCCGGGACTATGGCTACACCTTC. It specifies CASSLSGGRDYGYTF.

The gene calls are TRBV4-3 and TRBJ2-5; TRBD2 matches 12 bases. Trimming took 0 bases from V and 2 from J; bases not matched to a gene: 7. Germline CDR1 and CDR2: LGHNA and YSLEER. The CDR3 loop spans 18 amino acids. The CDR3 DNA is TGCGCCAGCAGCCAAGATTTTAGGACTAGCGGGGTACAAGAGACCCAGTACTTC. It yields the protein CASSQDFRTSGVQETQYF.

The rearrangement joins TRBV7-2 to TRBJ2-6; 9 nucleotides match TRBD1. V gave up 2 bases and J gave up 2 bases; unmatched junction bases: 10. Germline CDR1 is SGHTA and CDR2 is FQGNSA. The CDR3 runs to 19 residues. The CDR3 coding sequence is TGTGCCAGCAGCTTATGGGCGGGACAGGGCGGTCCTGGGGCCAACGTCCTGACTTTC. This encodes CASSLWAGQGGPGANVLTF.

The chain links TRBV7-3 to TRBJ2-2, with D uncertain. The germline CDR1 and CDR2 sequences are SGHTA and FQGTGA. The CDR3 extends over 16 amino acids. The V end lost 0 bases, the J end lost 5 bases, and 13 bases lay between the germline ends. For the CDR3, the DNA is TGTGCCAGCAGCTTAACGGGAAGGGCCGAAACCGGGGAGCTGTTTTTT. Translating gives CASSLTGRAETGELFF.

The chain carries TRBV19 and TRBJ2-7, with 7 bases aligning to TRBD1. CDR1 is LNHDA, CDR2 SQIVND, per germline (reference sequence). Trimming at V came to 5 bases and at J to 9 bases, leaving 10 bases not matched to a gene. The CDR3 spans 13 residues. The CDR3 region has the DNA TGTGCCAGTAGTCAAGAGACAGGGAAGGGGCAGTACTTC. It codes for CASSQETGKGQYF.

This clone turned up a few times. J is TRBJ1-3 and V is TRBV5-4, with D perhaps TRBD1 (6 bases). The V and J ends lost 1 base and 6 bases respectively, with 11 bases between them. CDR1 is SGHNT, CDR2 YYREEE, per germline (reference sequence). The CDR3 loop spans 14 amino acids. The CDR3 coding sequence is TGTGCCAGCAGCTTGAAGGGGGTTGAAAACACCATATATTTT. It codes for CASSLKGVENTIYF. The full variable domain, with the rest looked up from reference TRBV5-4 and TRBJ1-3, is ETGVTQSPTHLIKTRGQQVTLRCSSQSGHNTVSWYQQALGQGPQFIFQYYREEENGRGNFPPRFSGLQFPNYSSELNVNALELDDSALYLCASSLKGVENTIYFGEGSWLTVV.

The chain carries TRBV28 and TRBJ2-5; tentatively, D is TRBD2 (5 bases). Germline CDR1 reads MDHEN; CDR2 reads SYDVKM. CDR3 length equals 15 residues. Deletions cut 8 bases from V and 0 bases from J, with 16 bases between. CDR3 nucleotides: TGTGCCAGCGGTCCGAGCGGACTGTACCAAGAGACCCAGTACTTC. Protein product: CASGPSGLYQETQYF. Full variable domain (missing parts from reference TRBV28 and TRBJ2-5): DVKVTQSSRYLVKRTGEKVFLECVQDMDHENMFWYRQDPGLGLRLIYFSYDVKMKEKGDIPEGYSVSREKKERFSLILESASTNQTSMYLCASGPSGLYQETQYFGPGTRLLVL.

This clone appeared once. This chain joins TRBV4-3 and TRBJ1-1; no clear D gene. CDR3 length equals 15 residues. Trimming removed 4 bases at V and 4 bases at J, with 16 bases between. Germline V lookup: CDR1 LGHNA, CDR2 YSLEER. The CDR3 DNA is TGCGCCAGCAGCCTAGGAGGATCCGCAATCACTGAAGCTTTCTTT. Protein: CASSLGGSAITEAFF.

The chain recombines TRBV6-4 with TRBJ2-1, with TRBD2 as a possible D gene (5 bases). The V and J ends lost 1 base and 1 base respectively, with 14 bases between them. The CDR3 runs 17 residues. Germline CDR1 is MRHNA and CDR2 is SNTAGT. For the CDR3, the DNA is TGTGCCAGCAGTGACTTCTCGGCTAGCCTTTCCTACAATGAGCAGTTCTTC. Encoded protein: CASSDFSASLSYNEQFF.

The J gene is TRBJ2-3, the V gene TRBV14; D uncertain. The CDR3 consists of 15 residues. Germline lookup yields CDR1 SGHDN and CDR2 FVKESK. V lost 1 base to trimming and J lost 4 bases, with 12 bases between them. CDR3 loop: CASSQGLLGSDTQYF. CDR3 nucleotides: TGTGCCAGCAGCCAAGGACTGTTGGGATCAGATACGCAGTATTTT.

V is TRBV10-2 and J is TRBJ1-5, with D uncertain. The ends were cut back, 0 bases at V and 2 bases at J, with 11 bases in the middle. This CDR3 spans 16 amino acids. Germline lookup yields CDR1 WSHSY and CDR2 SAAADI. The CDR3 DNA follows: TGCGCCAGCAGTGAGTCATCGGGGTTTGGCAATCAGCCCCAGCATTTT. This gives the protein CASSESSGFGNQPQHF.

The chain has TRBV7-2 and TRBJ1-5; possibly TRBD1 for D (5 bases). There are 17 residues in the CDR3. The V gene's germline CDR1 is SGHTA and CDR2 FQGNSA. V was clipped by 3 bases and J by 5 bases, with 20 bases between them. The CDR3: CASSFQTGGSNYQPQHF. The CDR3 DNA reads as TGTGCCAGCAGCTTCCAGACGGGGGGGTCGAATTATCAGCCCCAGCATTTT.

This sequence joins TRBV7-2 and TRBJ2-1; 8 positions match TRBD2. V lost 5 bases and J lost 10; bases outside the gene matches: 10. Per germline, CDR1 SGHTA and CDR2 FQGNSA. The CDR3 is made up of 14 amino acids. The CDR3 sequence is CASSPPGLGGEQFF. In nucleotides, the CDR3 is TGTGCCAGCAGCCCCCCGGGACTAGGCGGCGAGCAGTTCTTC.

This sequence joins TRBV6-5 and TRBJ2-7; D gene ambiguous. Trimming removed 0 bases at V and 3 bases at J, with 6 bases between. This CDR3 spans 13 amino acids. Looked up from germline, CDR1 is MNHEY and CDR2 is SVGAGI. CDR3: CASSYSRNYEQYF. In DNA form, the CDR3 reads TGTGCCAGCAGTTACTCCAGGAACTACGAGCAGTACTTC.

This clone was counted ten times or more. The chain couples TRBV6-1 to TRBJ2-7, with D hard to call. Trimming removed 9 bases from V and 1 base from J, with 10 bases in between. This CDR3 is built from 12 residues. Germline lookup yields CDR1 MNHNS and CDR2 SASEGT. This CDR3 is CARTGRSYEQYF. The CDR3 DNA is TGTGCCAGAACTGGACGGTCCTACGAGCAGTACTTC.

The rearrangement uses TRBV28 and TRBJ2-7; no firm D call. V was clipped by 4 bases and J by 2 bases, with 12 bases between them. Per germline, CDR1 MDHEN and CDR2 SYDVKM. CDR3 length: 14 residues. CDR3 loop: CASSSPGQPYEQYF. The CDR3, as DNA: TGTGCCAGCAGTTCCCCCGGGCAGCCCTACGAGCAGTACTTC.

V is TRBV18 and J is TRBJ1-5; the D gene is possibly TRBD1 (5 bases). The V end was cut by 2 bases, the J end by 2 bases, with 7 bases between. The CDR3 spans 14 residues. CDR1 is KGHSH, CDR2 LQKENI, per germline. CDR3 DNA sequence: TGTGCCAGCTCACCAGGGGCCGGCAATCAGCCCCAGCATTTT. Its protein is CASSPGAGNQPQHF. The variable domain in full, with the rest retrieved from reference TRBV18 and TRBJ1-5, is NAGVMQNPRHLVRRRGQEARLRCSPMKGHSHVYWYRQLPEEGLKFMVYLQKENIIDESGMPKERFSAEFPKEGPSILRIQQVVRGDSAAYFCASSPGAGNQPQHFGDGTRLSIL.

CDR3 nucleotide sequence: TGTGCCAGTAGTATAGTCGGGGTGGGGAATGAGCAGTTCTTC. This gives the protein CASSIVGVGNEQFF. The J gene is TRBJ2-1, the V gene TRBV19, with D possibly being TRBD2 (5 bases). CDR3 length: 14 amino acids. The V end was cut by 1 base, the J end by 7 bases, with 11 bases between. CDR1 LNHDA and CDR2 SQIVND come from the germline V gene (reference sequence).

The V and J genes are TRBV29-1 and TRBJ2-1; 10 bases match TRBD2. V lost 3 bases, J lost 7 bases, and 6 bases stayed unmatched. CDR3 length: 14 amino acids. Germline values: CDR1 SQVTM, CDR2 ANQGSEA. The DNA of the CDR3 is TGCAGCGTTGAGTCGCTAGCGGGAGTAAATGAGCAGTTCTTC. This translates into CSVESLAGVNEQFF.